One sample yielded the 17 T cell receptor beta chains listed below, sequenced in a study of shared T cell receptors in the human thymus (dated by TCRdb to the early 2020s). Library construction relied on the immunoSEQ multiplex PCR assay. TCRdb limited this immuneACCESS table to in-frame rearrangements with V and J called. A share of clones is missing; checked studies link under half to unresolved V genes, and the rest is unexplained. The sample has hundreds of thousands of clones on record, 87% of them singletons. The ten most abundant clones make up 0.0094% of the sample. This sample also belongs to another study, concerning human thymus T cells.

The sequenced sample consisted of thymocytes. These receptors came from a boy in the first two years of life with a congenital heart defect. Donor details come from another sample of the same person, matched by shared clones.

The CDR3 here is CASSFSPADQPQHF. The CDR3 DNA sequence: TGTGCCAGCAGCTTTTCCCCGGCGGATCAGCCCCAGCATTTT. The chain is built from TRBV7-6 and TRBJ1-5; no firm D call. Germline V CDR1 and CDR2: SGHVS, FNYEAQ. The V end was cut by 3 bases, the J end by 5 bases, with 11 bases between. The CDR3 loop spans 14 amino acids.

The J gene is TRBJ1-2, the V gene TRBV6-5; D uncertain. Germline loops: CDR1 MNHEY, CDR2 SVGAGI. V lost 2 bases and J lost 5, with 18 bases in between. The CDR3 has 16 residues. DNA of the CDR3: TGTGCCAGCAGTTACCAAAACGGACCGACGGGGTATGGCTACACCTTC. Its translation: CASSYQNGPTGYGYTF.

The V call is TRBV5-8, the J call TRBJ1-4, with 10 bases lining up with TRBD1. Germline values: CDR1 SGHTS, CDR2 YDEGEE. Trimming removed 4 bases from V and 7 bases from J; junction bases left unmatched: 16. This CDR3 region has 18 residues. In DNA, the CDR3 is TGTGCCAGCAGCCGACCGGGACAGGGGCAGCGGGGCGGTGAAAAACTGTTTTTT. It codes for CASSRPGQGQRGGEKLFF.

The V gene is TRBV20-1, the J gene TRBJ2-1; D gene ambiguous. This CDR3 comprises 9 residues. The V and J ends lost 7 bases and 12 bases respectively, with 10 bases between them. Germline CDR1 is DFQATT and CDR2 is SNEGSKA (reference sequence). This CDR3 reads CSVSGPQFF. CDR3 nucleotides: TGCAGTGTTTCAGGTCCGCAGTTCTTC.

The V gene is TRBV4-3, the J gene TRBJ2-5; 10 nucleotides agree with TRBD2. The CDR3 runs 15 residues. V shed 4 bases and J 7 bases; nucleotides not matched to a gene: 9. Germline V gives CDR1 LGHNA, CDR2 YSLEER. The CDR3 is CASSLTGTSVGTQYF. DNA of the CDR3: TGCGCCAGCAGCCTCACCGGGACTAGCGTCGGGACCCAGTACTTC.

This sequence joins TRBV5-6 and TRBJ2-7; 9 nucleotides align to TRBD1. Unmatched junction bases numbered 5, after V lost 3 bases and J lost 4 bases. CDR1 and CDR2 from the germline V gene are SGHDT and YYEEEE. The CDR3 extends over 14 amino acids. The CDR3 loop is CASSSPGQGYEQYF. The CDR3 nucleotides read TGTGCCAGCAGCTCTCCGGGACAGGGTTACGAGCAGTACTTC.

This sequence joins TRBV27 and TRBJ2-7; TRBD2 matches at 9 bases. Germline V gives CDR1 MNHEY, CDR2 SMNVEV (reference sequence). V lost 1 base, J lost 2 bases, and 9 bases stayed unmatched. The CDR3 has 17 residues. The CDR3 region is CASSLYPPGLAPYEQYF. CDR3 bases: TGTGCCAGCAGTTTATACCCCCCGGGACTAGCTCCCTACGAGCAGTACTTC.

The chain uses TRBV5-1 and TRBJ2-5, with TRBD2 matching over 14 bases. Germline loops: CDR1 SGHRS, CDR2 YFSETQ. This CDR3 is 18 amino acids long. Unmatched junction bases numbered 6, after V lost 0 bases and J lost 2 bases. This chain's CDR3 is CASSLAGTSGGRQETQYF. The CDR3 DNA reads as TGCGCCAGCAGCTTGGCCGGGACTAGCGGGGGTAGGCAAGAGACCCAGTACTTC. The variable domain in full, completed from reference TRBV5-1 and TRBJ2-5, reads KAGVTQTPRYLIKTRGQQVTLSCSPISGHRSVSWYQQTPGQGLQFLFEYFSETQRNKGNFPGRFSGRQFSNSRSEMNVSTLELGDSALYLCASSLAGTSGGRQETQYFGPGTRLLVL.

This chain joins TRBV15 and TRBJ1-2, with 7 bases aligning to TRBD1. Germline-derived CDR1 and CDR2 are LNHNV and YYDKDF (reference sequence). Unmatched junction bases numbered 11, after V lost 0 bases and J lost 4 bases. The CDR3 totals 17 residues. The CDR3 coding sequence is TGTGCCACCAGCAGAGAAACCTGGGACAGCACTTTCTATGGCTACACCTTC. It yields the protein CATSRETWDSTFYGYTF. Using reference TRBV15 and TRBJ1-2 for the parts outside the CDR3, the full variable domain is DAMVIQNPRYQVTQFGKPVTLSCSQTLNHNVMYWYQQKSSQAPKLLFHYYDKDFNNEADTPDNFQSRRPNTSFCFLDIRSPGLGDTAMYLCATSRETWDSTFYGYTFGSGTRLTVV.

This rearrangement joins TRBV5-1 to TRBJ2-3; 9 nucleotides align to TRBD1. Looked up from germline, CDR1 is SGHRS and CDR2 is YFSETQ. The CDR3 consists of 16 residues. The junction had 10 bases not matched to a gene; V was cut back by 4 bases and J by 4 bases. DNA for the CDR3: TGCGCCAGCAGCCCCCGGGACAGGGTGATTGCAGATACGCAGTATTTT. It yields the protein CASSPRDRVIADTQYF.

The V and J genes are TRBV5-1 and TRBJ2-7, with D possibly TRBD1 on 6 matching bases. The CDR3 length is 17 residues. CDR1 SGHRS and CDR2 YFSETQ come from the germline V gene. Deletions cut 0 bases from V and 3 bases from J, with 19 bases between. CDR3 nucleotides: TGCGCCAGCAGCTTGGTGGGGGCAGCCCCCCATCTCTACGAGCAGTACTTC. It translates to CASSLVGAAPHLYEQYF.

The chain recombines TRBV18 with TRBJ2-1; D call uncertain. V was cut by 1 base and J by 3 bases, with 4 bases left in between. The CDR3 runs to 13 residues. The germline V gene has CDR1 KGHSH and CDR2 LQKENI. In nucleotides, the CDR3 is TGTGCCAGCTCACCACTAGACTACAATGAGCAGTTCTTC. As protein: CASSPLDYNEQFF.

This clone showed up just a few times. The chain recombines TRBV6-5 with TRBJ2-7; 7 bases are shared with TRBD2. CDR3 size: 14 residues. The V gene end was trimmed by 6 bases and the J gene end by 7 bases; junction bases not matched to a gene: 12. Germline loops: CDR1 MNHEY, CDR2 SVGAGI. In nucleotides, the CDR3 is TGTGCCAGCAGATTCGTAGGGACGGGGGGAGAGCAGTACTTC. Encoded protein: CASRFVGTGGEQYF.

The rearrangement joins TRBV7-9 to TRBJ1-4; TRBD1 is a possible D gene (5 bases). Looked up from germline, CDR1 is SEHNR and CDR2 is FQNEAQ (reference sequence). V was trimmed by 6 bases and J by 0 bases, leaving 11 bases between them. This CDR3 contains 15 residues. The CDR3: CASSPDSPTNEKLFF. Written as DNA, the CDR3 is TGTGCCAGCAGTCCCGACAGTCCAACTAATGAAAAACTGTTTTTT.

The CDR3 DNA is TGCAGTGCGGAGCAAGAATATGGCTACACCTTC. It encodes CSAEQEYGYTF. V and J are TRBV20-1 and TRBJ1-2, with D hard to call. V lost 6 bases and J lost 5, with 10 bases in between. CDR1 and CDR2 (germline): DFQATT, SNEGSKA (reference sequence). This CDR3 has 11 amino acids.

This clone was seen only once. V is TRBV5-6 and J is TRBJ2-7, with 9 bases lining up with TRBD2. Germline V CDR1 and CDR2: SGHDT, YYEEEE. The CDR3 is 15 amino acids. With V trimmed by 4 bases and J by 0 bases, 5 bases remained unmatched. The CDR3: CASSNQREDSYEQYF. The CDR3 DNA reads as TGTGCCAGCAGCAACCAGCGGGAGGACTCCTACGAGCAGTACTTC. The full variable domain, in which reference TRBV5-6 and TRBJ2-7 provide the parts outside the CDR3, is DAGVTQSPTHLIKTRGQQVTLRCSPKSGHDTVSWYQQALGQGPQFIFQYYEEEERQRGNFPDRFSGHQFPNYSSELNVNALLLGDSALYLCASSNQREDSYEQYFGPGTRLTVT.

The chain couples TRBV9 to TRBJ1-6, with D tentatively TRBD1 (5 bases). Trimming left V 4 bases short and J 0 bases short, with 8 bases between. The CDR3 length is 15 residues. The germline V gene encodes CDR1 SGDLS and CDR2 YYNGEE. CDR3 bases: TGTGCCAGCAGCCAAGGGGACTCCTATAATTCACCCCTCCACTTT. Its protein is CASSQGDSYNSPLHF.